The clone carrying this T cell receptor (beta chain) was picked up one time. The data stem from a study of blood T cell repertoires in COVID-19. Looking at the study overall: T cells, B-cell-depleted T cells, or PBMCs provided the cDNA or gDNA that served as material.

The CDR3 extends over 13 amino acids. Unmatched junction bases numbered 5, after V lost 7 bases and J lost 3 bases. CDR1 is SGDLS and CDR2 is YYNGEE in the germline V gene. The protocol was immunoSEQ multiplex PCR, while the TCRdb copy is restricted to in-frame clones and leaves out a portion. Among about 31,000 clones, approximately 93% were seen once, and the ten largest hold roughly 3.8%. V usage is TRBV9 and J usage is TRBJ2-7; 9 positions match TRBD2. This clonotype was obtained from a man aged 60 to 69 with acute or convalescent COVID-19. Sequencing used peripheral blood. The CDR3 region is CASGGLAGYEQYF. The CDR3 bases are TGTGCCAGCGGGGGACTAGCCGGCTACGAGCAGTACTTC.